Listed here are 16 T cell receptor beta chains from one sample, sequenced in a study of shared T cell receptors in the human thymus. Assay used: immunoSEQ multiplex PCR; TCRdb lists only in-frame clones, some missing. This sample has about 660,000 clones, with more than 75% found just once. The sample was also linked to a second study, of human thymus T cells.

The sample consisted of thymocytes. These receptors were obtained from a boy in the first two years of life with a congenital heart defect.

The chain is built from TRBV28 and TRBJ2-5; 7 nucleotides match TRBD2. The germline V gene encodes CDR1 MDHEN and CDR2 SYDVKM. The CDR3 runs 17 residues. With V trimmed by 5 bases and J by 5 bases, 17 bases remained unmatched. The CDR3 reads CASSLTQQREGGETQYF. As DNA, the CDR3 is TGTGCCAGCAGTCTCACCCAACAGCGGGAAGGCGGGGAGACCCAGTACTTC.

The CDR3 nucleotides read TGTGCCAGCAGCTTAGATCACAGGGGGCATGATGAGCAGTTCTTC. It encodes CASSLDHRGHDEQFF. The chain links TRBV7-2 to TRBJ2-1; 9 bases line up with TRBD1. Germline trimming cut 1 base from V and 8 bases from J; bases unmatched to any gene: 6. Per germline, CDR1 SGHTA and CDR2 FQGNSA. The CDR3 covers 15 residues.

This clone has just a few counts. The chain joins TRBV5-6 to TRBJ2-5, with TRBD1 matching over 10 bases. The better agreement between TRBJ2-7 and the DNA end casts doubt on the J call. Germline V lookup: CDR1 SGHDT, CDR2 YYEEEE. The CDR3 length is 15 residues. The CDR3: CASSFWDRGSYEQYF. Written as DNA, the CDR3 is TGTGCCAGCAGCTTCTGGGACAGGGGCTCCTACGAGCAGTACTTC.

The gene calls are TRBV10-2 and TRBJ2-7; TRBD2 matches at 12 bases. The CDR3 has 20 amino acids. Trimming took 0 bases from V and 6 from J; bases not matched to a gene: 18. CDR1 and CDR2 from the germline V gene are WSHSY and SAAADI. CDR3 region: CASSESTPASGRAVQREQYF. CDR3 DNA sequence: TGCGCCAGCAGTGAGTCGACTCCGGCTAGCGGGAGGGCCGTTCAGCGCGAGCAGTACTTC.

In its sample, this clone was seen a few times. The chain uses TRBV29-1 and TRBJ2-1, with D possibly TRBD2 on 5 matching bases. This CDR3 is 14 amino acids long. Looked up from germline, CDR1 is SQVTM and CDR2 is ANQGSEA. V was trimmed by 4 bases and J by 1 base, leaving 11 bases between them. Here the CDR3 reads CSVASGGSYNEQFF. The DNA of the CDR3 is TGCAGCGTTGCCAGCGGAGGTTCCTACAATGAGCAGTTCTTC.

The chain has TRBV4-2 and TRBJ2-1, with D possibly matching TRBD2 (5 bases). Germline CDR1 LGHNA, CDR2 YNFKEQ. The CDR3 length is 14 residues. The ends were cut back, 0 bases at V and 8 bases at J, with 11 bases in the middle. CDR3 loop: CASSQDERPDEQFF. DNA of the CDR3: TGTGCCAGCAGCCAAGATGAGCGGCCCGATGAGCAGTTCTTC.

The rearrangement links TRBV5-1 to TRBJ2-6; TRBD1 agrees at 7 bases. Germline CDR1 reads SGHRS; CDR2 reads YFSETQ. This CDR3 is 19 amino acids long. The V gene end was trimmed by 4 bases and the J gene end by 0 bases; junction bases not matched to a gene: 13. CDR3 coding DNA: TGCGCCAGCAGCAGGGTCCCGGGACAGAATAACTCTGGGGCCAACGTCCTGACTTTC. This translates into CASSRVPGQNNSGANVLTF.

V usage is TRBV30 and J usage is TRBJ2-2; a weak D match, TRBD2 (6 bases). Germline V gives CDR1 GTSNPN, CDR2 SVGIG (reference sequence). This CDR3 is built from 16 residues. Trimming pared 0 bases from V and 1 base from J, leaving 12 bases between. The CDR3 protein is CAWSVRWRGNTGELFF. DNA of the CDR3: TGTGCCTGGAGTGTACGTTGGAGGGGGAACACCGGGGAGCTGTTTTTT. Combining the CDR3 with reference TRBV30 and TRBJ2-2 gives the whole variable domain SQTIHQWPATLVQPVGSPLSLECTVEGTSNPNLYWYRQAAGRGLQLLFYSVGIGQISSEVPQNLSASRPQDRQFILSSKKLLLSDSGFYLCAWSVRWRGNTGELFFGEGSRLTVL.

This clone was picked up one time. V gene TRBV4-2 combines with J gene TRBJ1-4, with D possibly being TRBD1 (6 bases). This CDR3 is 17 amino acids long. V lost 4 bases to trimming and J lost 8 bases, with 23 bases between them. The germline V gene encodes CDR1 LGHNA and CDR2 YNFKEQ. CDR3 in DNA: TGTGCCAGCAGCCCGGATAGGGGGGGTCCCTTGTGGGAAAAACTGTTTTTT. Encoded protein: CASSPDRGGPLWEKLFF.

This chain connects TRBV11-2 to TRBJ1-3; D is undetermined. CDR1 is SGHAT and CDR2 is FQNNGV in the germline V gene. The CDR3 length is 16 residues. V was shortened by 5 bases and J by 0 bases, with 14 bases between the two germline ends. CDR3 region: CASSQNVRFSGNTIYF. The CDR3 DNA is TGTGCCAGCAGCCAAAACGTCCGGTTCTCTGGAAACACCATATATTTT.

This clone came up a few times. This sequence joins TRBV27 and TRBJ2-1; 7 bases map to TRBD2. V was pared by 5 bases and J by 2 bases, with 9 bases of the junction left unmatched. This CDR3 has 16 amino acids. CDR1 and CDR2 from the germline V gene are MNHEY and SMNVEV (reference sequence). CDR3 sequence (DNA): TGTGCCAGCAGTCCGATGACTAGCCTGACCTACAATGAGCAGTTCTTC. It specifies CASSPMTSLTYNEQFF.

In its sample, this clone was seen once. The V gene is TRBV4-2, the J gene TRBJ2-1; 12 bases fit TRBD2. The CDR3 is 17 residues long. Germline trimming cut 1 base from V and 8 bases from J; bases unmatched to any gene: 9. Per germline, CDR1 LGHNA and CDR2 YNFKEQ. The CDR3 spells CASSQVGLAGGLDEQFF. The CDR3, as DNA: TGTGCCAGCAGCCAAGTGGGGCTAGCGGGAGGGCTGGATGAGCAGTTCTTC.

CDR3 in amino acids: CASSLSTGWRDTQYF. In DNA form, the CDR3 reads TGTGCCAGCAGTTTATCGACAGGGTGGCGGGATACGCAGTATTTT. The chain joins TRBV28 to TRBJ2-3; 7 bases fit TRBD1. V was pared by 1 base and J by 6 bases, with 7 bases of the junction left unmatched. Germline V lookup: CDR1 MDHEN, CDR2 SYDVKM. This CDR3 is 15 amino acids long.

Note on this clone: Different DNA sequences within this sample yield the same CDR3. The chain employs TRBV30 and TRBJ2-3, with D possibly being TRBD2 (6 bases). Germline V gene data show CDR1 as GTSNPN and CDR2 as SVGIG (reference sequence). Deletions cut 0 bases from V and 3 bases from J, with 10 bases between. The CDR3 totals 14 residues. The CDR3 region is CAWSVFRGTDTQYF. CDR3 nucleotide sequence: TGTGCCTGGAGTGTATTCCGGGGGACAGATACGCAGTATTTT.

This clone was seen a few times. The rearrangement uses TRBV5-4 and TRBJ2-1; D is uncertain. The CDR3 length is 14 residues. The germline V and J ends were trimmed by 0 bases and 8 bases, with 12 bases remaining between them. Germline CDR1 is SGHNT and CDR2 is YYREEE (reference sequence). The CDR3 sequence is CASSLASKAYEQFF. As DNA, the CDR3 is TGTGCCAGCAGCTTGGCCTCAAAAGCGTATGAGCAGTTCTTC.

The V and J genes are TRBV19 and TRBJ2-2; TRBD1 agrees at 9 bases. The CDR3 spans 17 residues. V lost 3 bases and J lost 3; bases outside the gene matches: 8. Looked up from germline, CDR1 is LNHDA and CDR2 is SQIVND (reference sequence). The CDR3: CASSISSGQGDTGELFF. The CDR3 DNA reads as TGTGCCAGTAGTATTAGCTCGGGACAGGGTGACACCGGGGAGCTGTTTTTT.